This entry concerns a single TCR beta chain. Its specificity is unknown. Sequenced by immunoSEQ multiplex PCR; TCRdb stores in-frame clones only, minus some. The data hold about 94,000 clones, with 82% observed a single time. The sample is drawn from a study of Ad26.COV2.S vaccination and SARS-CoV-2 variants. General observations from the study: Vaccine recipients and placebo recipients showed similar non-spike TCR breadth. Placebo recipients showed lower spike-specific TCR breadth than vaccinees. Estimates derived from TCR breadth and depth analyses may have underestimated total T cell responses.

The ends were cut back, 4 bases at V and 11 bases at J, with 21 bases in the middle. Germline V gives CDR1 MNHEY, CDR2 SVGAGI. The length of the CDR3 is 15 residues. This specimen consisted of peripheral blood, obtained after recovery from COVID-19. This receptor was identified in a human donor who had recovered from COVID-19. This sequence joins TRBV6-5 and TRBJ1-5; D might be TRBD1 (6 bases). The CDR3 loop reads CASSSRQAGRSAQHF. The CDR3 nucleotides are TGTGCCAGCAGTTCTAGACAGGCCGGCCGATCAGCCCAGCATTTT.